This entry describes one T cell receptor beta chain. Its antigen is not identified. Germline assignment: CDR1 SGHRS and CDR2 YFSETQ. V gave up 1 base and J gave up 4 bases; unmatched junction bases: 6. The CDR3 covers 16 residues. Exclusion applied to patients with autoimmune disease history or systemic immunosuppression. The data originate from a study of OX40 agonist ivuxolimab in advanced cancers. Study-level background: Enrolled patients in dose escalation had cancers that were hepatocellular carcinoma, melanoma, renal cell or head and neck cancer.

This table comes from immunoSEQ multiplex PCR, and its TCRdb copy is limited to in-frame clones, with some not included. The repertoire holds over 100,000 clones, with 90% as singletons. Study-level results: Antigen targets of the expanded peripheral T cells went undetermined. The authors also found low normalized T-cell clonal expansion in some nonresponders.

V and J are TRBV5-1 and TRBJ2-3; TRBD2 matches at 10 bases. The material sequenced was CD4+ or CD8+ T cells sorted from blood, taken in a trial of the OX40 agonist ivuxolimab. The sequence was collected from an adult with an advanced solid tumor such as melanoma, head and neck, liver or kidney cancer. The CDR3 loop is CASSLPSGSFSDTQYF. In nucleotides, the CDR3 is TGCGCCAGCAGCTTGCCTAGCGGGAGTTTTTCAGATACGCAGTATTTT.